This TCR beta chain was sequenced in a study of T cell responses to AZD1222 COVID-19 vaccine. The CDR3 length is 15 residues. Trimming removed 4 bases from V and 2 bases from J; junction bases left unmatched: 3. CDR1 is SGHTA and CDR2 is FQGNSA in the germline V gene. This clone was seen a single time. Method: immunoSEQ multiplex PCR; TCRdb's copy keeps in-frame clones and lacks some. The sample consists of roughly 180,000 clones, about 92% of them appearing once. The receptor comes from an adult who received the AZD1222 COVID-19 vaccine. The material sequenced was peripheral blood, taken 28 days after the second AZD1222 dose. V gene TRBV7-2 combines with J gene TRBJ1-2; the match to TRBD1 covers 11 bases. CDR3 DNA: TGTGCCAGCAGCTCCGGACAGGGGGCAAACTATGGCTACACCTTC. Translated: CASSSGQGANYGYTF.